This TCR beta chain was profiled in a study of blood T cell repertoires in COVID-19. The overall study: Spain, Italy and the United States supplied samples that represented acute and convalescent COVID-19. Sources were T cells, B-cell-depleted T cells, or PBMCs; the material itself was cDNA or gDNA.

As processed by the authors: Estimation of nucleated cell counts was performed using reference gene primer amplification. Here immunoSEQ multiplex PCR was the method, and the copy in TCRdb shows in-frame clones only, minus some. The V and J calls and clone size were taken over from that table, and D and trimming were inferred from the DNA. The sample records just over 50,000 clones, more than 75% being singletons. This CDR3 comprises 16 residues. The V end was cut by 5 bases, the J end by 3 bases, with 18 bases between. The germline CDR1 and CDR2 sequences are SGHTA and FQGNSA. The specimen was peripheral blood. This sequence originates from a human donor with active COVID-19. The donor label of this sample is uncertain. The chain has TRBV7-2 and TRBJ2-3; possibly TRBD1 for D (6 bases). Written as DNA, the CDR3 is TGTGCCAGCAGCCGCTTACAGGGTAGAGGAACAGATACGCAGTATTTT. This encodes CASSRLQGRGTDTQYF.